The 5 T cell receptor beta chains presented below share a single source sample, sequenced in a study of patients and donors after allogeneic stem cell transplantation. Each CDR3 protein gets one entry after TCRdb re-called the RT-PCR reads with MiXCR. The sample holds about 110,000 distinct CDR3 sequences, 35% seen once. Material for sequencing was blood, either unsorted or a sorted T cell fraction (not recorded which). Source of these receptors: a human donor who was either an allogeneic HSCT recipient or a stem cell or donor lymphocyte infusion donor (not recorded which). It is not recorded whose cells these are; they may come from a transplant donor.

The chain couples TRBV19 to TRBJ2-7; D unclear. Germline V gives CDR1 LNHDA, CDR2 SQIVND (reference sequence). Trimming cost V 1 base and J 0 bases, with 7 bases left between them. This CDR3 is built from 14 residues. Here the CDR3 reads CASSIGPDSYEQYF. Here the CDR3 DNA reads TGTGCCAGTAGTATAGGCCCTGACTCCTACGAGCAGTACTTC.

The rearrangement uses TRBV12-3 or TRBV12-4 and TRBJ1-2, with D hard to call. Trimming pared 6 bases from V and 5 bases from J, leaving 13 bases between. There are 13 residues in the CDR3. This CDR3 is CASSPHRPYGYTF. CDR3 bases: TGTGCCAGCAGCCCCCATCGACCTTATGGCTACACCTTC.

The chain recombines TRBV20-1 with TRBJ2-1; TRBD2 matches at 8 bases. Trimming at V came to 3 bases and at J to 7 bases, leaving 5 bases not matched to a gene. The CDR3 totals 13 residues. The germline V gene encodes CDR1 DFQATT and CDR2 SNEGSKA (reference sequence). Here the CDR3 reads CSASGRAWNEQFF. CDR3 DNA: TGCAGTGCTAGCGGGAGGGCCTGGAATGAGCAGTTCTTC.

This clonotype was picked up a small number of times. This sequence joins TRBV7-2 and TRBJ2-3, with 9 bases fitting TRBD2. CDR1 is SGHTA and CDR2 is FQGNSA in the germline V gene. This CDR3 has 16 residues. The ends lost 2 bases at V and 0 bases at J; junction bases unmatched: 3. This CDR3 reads CASSLLAGPSTDTQYF. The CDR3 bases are TGTGCCAGCAGCTTACTAGCGGGGCCTAGCACAGATACGCAGTATTTT.

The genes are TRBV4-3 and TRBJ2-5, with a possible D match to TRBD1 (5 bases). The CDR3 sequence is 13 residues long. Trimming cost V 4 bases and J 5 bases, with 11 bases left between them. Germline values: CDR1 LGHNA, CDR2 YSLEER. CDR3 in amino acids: CASSRSGIETQYF. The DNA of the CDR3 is TGCGCCAGCAGCCGTTCAGGGATTGAGACCCAGTACTTC.